The 19 T cell receptor beta chains presented below share a single source sample, sequenced in a study of T cell therapy after organ transplantation. No cognate antigen is known for these TCRs. Profiling relied on immunoSEQ multiplex PCR, and the TCRdb table lists in-frame clones only, not all of them. The sample yields 51,000 or so clones, around 93% seen once. The sequencing here drew on CD8+ T cells from blood, taken before autologous CMV-specific T cell therapy. The receptors derive from a human patient who had received a solid organ transplant and had CMV disease.

The CDR3 region has the DNA TGTGCCAGCAGCTTAGGTCCCGCCGGGACTAGAAAGGACAATGAGCAGTTCTTC. Translated: CASSLGPAGTRKDNEQFF. The chain couples TRBV7-9 to TRBJ2-1, with TRBD2 identical over 8 bases. The trim removed 1 base at V and 5 bases at J, leaving 13 bases unmatched. The germline gives CDR1 SEHNR, CDR2 FQNEAQ (reference sequence). The CDR3 covers 18 residues. Full variable domain (outside the CDR3, taken from reference TRBV7-9 and TRBJ2-1): DTGVSQNPRHKITKRGQNVTFRCDPISEHNRLYWYRQTLGQGPEFLTYFQNEAQLEKSRLLSDRFSAERPKGSFSTLEIQRTEQGDSAMYLCASSLGPAGTRKDNEQFFGPGTRLTVL.

The genes are TRBV28 and TRBJ2-2, with 7 bases matching TRBD2. V gave up 2 bases and J gave up 8 bases; unmatched junction bases: 5. The CDR3 spans 14 residues. The germline CDR1 and CDR2 sequences are MDHEN and SYDVKM. CDR3 in DNA: TGTGCCAGCAGTTTAAGCGGGGAGGGAGGGGAGCTGTTTTTT. Translating gives CASSLSGEGGELFF.

The CDR3 DNA sequence: TGTGCCAGCAGCCACCAGGCTAGCGTGCAGAATGAGCAGTTCTTC. Residues: CASSHQASVQNEQFF. This sequence joins TRBV6-5 and TRBJ2-1; possible D gene TRBD2, 6 bases. This CDR3 has 15 residues. V was cut by 6 bases and J by 7 bases, with 19 bases left in between. Germline V gene data show CDR1 as MNHEY and CDR2 as SVGAGI.

The J gene is TRBJ1-1, the V gene TRBV6-1; maybe TRBD1 (6 bases). Germline V gives CDR1 MNHNS, CDR2 SASEGT. This CDR3 spans 14 amino acids. The V end lost 1 base, the J end lost 6 bases, and 12 bases lay between the germline ends. The CDR3: CASSEEGGSAEAFF. CDR3 sequence (DNA): TGTGCCAGCAGTGAAGAAGGGGGAAGCGCTGAAGCTTTCTTT.

The CDR3 sequence: CASSAGGYYGYTF. The CDR3, as DNA: TGTGCCAGCAGCGCGGGAGGATACTATGGCTACACCTTC. This chain joins TRBV6-6 and TRBJ1-2; D is unclear. The germline V and J ends were trimmed by 6 bases and 3 bases, with 11 bases remaining between them. This CDR3 has 13 amino acids. Germline-derived CDR1 and CDR2 are MNHNY and SVGAGI (reference sequence).

The chain links TRBV13 to TRBJ1-2; D is unresolved. Germline-derived CDR1 and CDR2 are PRHDT and FYEKMQ (reference sequence). V shed 5 bases and J shed 5 bases, with 3 bases lying between them. The CDR3 extends over 10 amino acids. CDR3 loop: CASSEYGYTF. The CDR3, as DNA: TGTGCCAGCAGCGAATATGGCTACACCTTC.

This chain links TRBV30 with TRBJ1-2; D unclear. Trimming cost V 6 bases and J 3 bases, with 14 bases left between them. This CDR3 has 13 amino acids. CDR1 is GTSNPN and CDR2 is SVGIG in the germline V gene (reference sequence). The CDR3 loop is CACDFKEDYGYTF. CDR3 in DNA: TGTGCCTGTGACTTCAAAGAAGACTATGGCTACACCTTC.

The chain carries TRBV7-9 and TRBJ1-6; possible D gene TRBD1, 6 bases. Germline loops: CDR1 SEHNR, CDR2 FQNEAQ (reference sequence). The CDR3 is made up of 14 amino acids. The ends were cut back, 5 bases at V and 6 bases at J, with 11 bases in the middle. The CDR3 region has the DNA TGTGCCAGCAGCCCAACAGGGAGTAATTCACCCCTCCACTTT. Encoded protein: CASSPTGSNSPLHF.

This chain links TRBV18 with TRBJ1-1, with a tentative D call TRBD1 (6 bases). V gave up 0 bases and J gave up 3 bases, with 23 bases separating them. The CDR3 length is 19 residues. Germline V gene lookup returns CDR1 KGHSH and CDR2 LQKENI. Here the CDR3 reads CASSPPEGGRRGRDTEAFF. Here the CDR3 DNA reads TGTGCCAGCTCACCACCTGAGGGGGGCCGGAGGGGTCGGGACACTGAAGCTTTCTTT.

The rearrangement links TRBV4-3 to TRBJ1-2; D unresolved. The CDR3 spans 16 residues. Germline CDR1 reads LGHNA; CDR2 reads YSLEER. V was cut by 0 bases and J by 2 bases, with 13 bases left in between. This CDR3 is CASSQDASSENYGYTF. The CDR3 DNA sequence: TGCGCCAGCAGCCAAGATGCCAGCTCGGAGAACTATGGCTACACCTTC.

The chain couples TRBV19 to TRBJ2-7, with TRBD1 identical over 10 bases. CDR1 is LNHDA and CDR2 is SQIVND in the germline V gene (reference sequence). The CDR3 loop spans 14 amino acids. The J segment lost 6 bases and the V segment lost 6 bases, leaving 8 bases of the junction unmatched. The CDR3 is CASRAPGQGSEQYF. The CDR3 DNA is TGTGCCAGTAGGGCTCCGGGACAGGGGAGCGAGCAGTACTTC.

V usage is TRBV10-3 and J usage is TRBJ2-5, with 12 bases lining up with TRBD1. Germline CDR1 ENHRY, CDR2 SYGVKD. Trimming took 0 bases from V and 5 from J; bases not matched to a gene: 4. The CDR3 contains 16 residues. This CDR3 is CAISESGQGALETQYF. DNA for the CDR3: TGTGCCATCAGTGAGTCGGGACAGGGGGCCCTTGAGACCCAGTACTTC.

The chain combines TRBV15 with TRBJ2-5; D unclear. Germline V gene sequence: CDR1 LNHNV, CDR2 YYDKDF (reference sequence). This CDR3 has 15 amino acids. Trimming took 1 base from V and 5 from J, leaving 14 bases between them. The CDR3 region is CATSRVRWYGETQYF. The DNA of the CDR3 is TGTGCCACCAGCAGAGTCAGGTGGTATGGGGAGACCCAGTACTTC.

The chain couples TRBV6-5 to TRBJ2-5; 8 positions agree with TRBD2. CDR1 is MNHEY, CDR2 SVGAGI, per germline. The ends lost 3 bases at V and 5 bases at J; junction bases unmatched: 8. This CDR3 region has 15 residues. The CDR3 DNA reads as TGTGCCAGCAGTTATCGGCGGGAGGACCGGGAGACCCAGTACTTC. Its translation: CASSYRREDRETQYF.

V and J are TRBV27 and TRBJ2-1; D gene unclear. V was trimmed by 3 bases and J by 4 bases, leaving 10 bases between them. The CDR3 is 14 amino acids. CDR1 and CDR2 (germline): MNHEY, SMNVEV (reference sequence). The CDR3: CASSFGSPYNEQFF. CDR3 nucleotides: TGTGCCAGCAGTTTCGGATCCCCATACAATGAGCAGTTCTTC.

This clone was seen a few times. The CDR3 here is CASSDSSSGANVLTF. CDR3 coding DNA: TGTGCCAGCAGTGACTCGTCCTCTGGGGCCAACGTCCTGACTTTC. The rearrangement uses TRBV6-4 and TRBJ2-6; unclear D gene. The CDR3 covers 15 residues. Germline-derived CDR1 and CDR2 are MRHNA and SNTAGT. The V end was cut by 0 bases, the J end by 0 bases, with 3 bases between.

The V call is TRBV19, the J call TRBJ2-7; 7 bases fit TRBD2. The CDR3 has 14 residues. Germline values: CDR1 LNHDA, CDR2 SQIVND (reference sequence). The trim removed 5 bases at V and 3 bases at J, leaving 7 bases unmatched. CDR3 coding DNA: TGTGCCAGTAGTTTCCGGGAGGCTGGCTACGAGCAGTACTTC. Residues: CASSFREAGYEQYF.

This chain uses TRBV7-8 with TRBJ2-7; 9 nucleotides align to TRBD1. The CDR3 contains 16 residues. In germline, CDR1 is SGHVS, CDR2 FQNEAQ. V shed 1 base, J shed 3 bases, and the junction held 7 bases outside the gene matches. CDR3 protein: CASSLVPDRGLYEQYF. Here the CDR3 DNA reads TGTGCCAGCAGCTTAGTCCCGGACAGGGGACTCTACGAGCAGTACTTC.

The chain joins TRBV16 to TRBJ2-7, with D perhaps matching TRBD1 (7 bases). With 4 bases removed from V and 5 bases from J, the gap between germline ends came to 18 bases. This CDR3 region has 15 residues. Germline CDR1 reads KGHSY; CDR2 reads FQNENV. The CDR3 coding sequence is TGTGCCAGCAGCCCGGGATGGCAGGGGGGCCACGAGCAGTACTTC. Protein sequence: CASSPGWQGGHEQYF.